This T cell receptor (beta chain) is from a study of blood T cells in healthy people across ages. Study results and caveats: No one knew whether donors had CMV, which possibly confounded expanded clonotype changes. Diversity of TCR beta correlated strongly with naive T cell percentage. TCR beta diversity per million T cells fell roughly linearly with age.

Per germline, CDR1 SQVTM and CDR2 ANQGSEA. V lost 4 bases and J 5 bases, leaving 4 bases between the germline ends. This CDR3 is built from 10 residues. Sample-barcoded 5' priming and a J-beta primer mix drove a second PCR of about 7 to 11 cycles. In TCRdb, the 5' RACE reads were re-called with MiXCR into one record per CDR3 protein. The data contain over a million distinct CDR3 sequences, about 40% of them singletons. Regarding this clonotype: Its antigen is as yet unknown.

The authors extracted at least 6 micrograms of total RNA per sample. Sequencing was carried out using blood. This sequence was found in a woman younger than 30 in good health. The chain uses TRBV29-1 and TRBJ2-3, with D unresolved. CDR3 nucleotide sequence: TGCAGCGTTGCTCTAGATACGCAGTATTTT. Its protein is CSVALDTQYF.